A selection of T cell receptor beta chains follows, all from one sample in a study of T cell clones after liver transplantation. The assay was immunoSEQ multiplex PCR, and TCRdb's table has in-frame clones only and misses some. The table includes about 74,000 clones, around 80% detected once. This specimen consisted of CD4+ T cells from blood, obtained before liver transplant. The receptors derive from a human donor who received a liver transplant. The CDR3 runs from the conserved cysteine through the conserved F or W. A D gene is named only where the DNA matches it firmly. Not every row has a clone size; where given, it reads once, few, many or a size class.

D	V	size	J	CDR3	DNA
NA	TRBV28	NA	TRBJ2-4	CASRLDGYIQYF	TGTGCCAGCAGACTGGACGGATACATTCAGTACTTC
TRBD2	TRBV20-1	NA	TRBJ2-7	CSATRGDEQYF	TGCAGTGCTACCCGGGGGGACGAGCAGTACTTC
NA	TRBV6-1	NA	TRBJ2-5	CASSENSGQYF	TGTGCCAGCAGTGAGAACAGCGGCCAGTACTTC
TRBD1	TRBV28	NA	TRBJ2-3	CASSFHGQGGMATQYF	TGTGCCAGCAGTTTTCACGGACAGGGTGGTATGGCTACGCAGTATTTT
NA	TRBV6-6	NA	TRBJ2-7	CASTWSGSYEQYF	TGTGCCAGCACCTGGTCCGGCTCCTACGAGCAGTACTTC
TRBD2	TRBV5-4	NA	TRBJ2-1	CASSFPPTSGRNNEQFF	TGTGCCAGCAGCTTTCCTCCGACTAGCGGGAGAAACAATGAGCAGTTCTTC
NA	TRBV7-2	NA	TRBJ2-7	CASTRGYEQYF	TGTGCCAGCACCCGCGGGTACGAGCAGTACTTC
TRBD1	TRBV11-2	NA	TRBJ2-2	CASSFGQGGIGELFF	TGTGCCAGCAGCTTCGGACAGGGGGGGATCGGGGAGCTGTTTTTT
NA	TRBV12-2	NA	TRBJ2-1	CASRFTGGRALFYNEQFF	TGTGCAAGTCGCTTTACGGGCGGGAGGGCCTTGTTCTACAATGAGCAGTTCTTC
TRBD1	TRBV5-1	NA	TRBJ2-5	CASSLGPGQGAGETQYF	TGCGCCAGCAGCTTAGGGCCGGGACAGGGGGCCGGGGAGACCCAGTACTTC
TRBD2	TRBV6-5	NA	TRBJ2-1	CASSSPTSGSYNEQFF	TGTGCCAGCAGTTCTCCCACTAGCGGATCCTACAATGAGCAGTTCTTC
TRBD1	TRBV28	NA	TRBJ1-2	CASSYDRVYGYTF	TGTGCCAGCAGTTATGACAGGGTTTATGGCTACACCTTC
TRBD1	TRBV5-8	once	TRBJ2-3	CASSRDRGQPNTQYF	TGTGCCAGCAGCCGAGACAGGGGCCAGCCGAATACGCAGTATTTT
TRBD1	TRBV28	NA	TRBJ2-7	CASSLPGQDSYEQYF	TGTGCCAGCAGTCTTCCGGGACAGGATTCCTACGAGCAGTACTTC
NA	TRBV15	NA	TRBJ1-1	CATSRFGQPRGTEAFF	TGTGCCACCAGCAGATTTGGACAGCCGCGGGGCACTGAAGCTTTCTTT
NA	TRBV28	NA	TRBJ1-2	CASQAVYGYTF	TGTGCCAGCCAGGCAGTCTATGGCTACACCTTC
NA	TRBV9	NA	TRBJ2-2	CASSVRANTGELFF	TGTGCCAGCAGCGTACGGGCCAACACCGGGGAGCTGTTTTTT
NA	TRBV28	NA	TRBJ1-1	CASSPPGLPEAFF	TGTGCCAGCAGTCCTCCAGGGTTACCTGAAGCTTTCTTT
NA	TRBV4-3	few	TRBJ2-1	CASSQEASYNEQFF	TGCGCCAGCAGCCAAGAGGCGTCCTACAATGAGCAGTTCTTC
NA	TRBV7-9	NA	TRBJ2-6	CASSLGGTDLPVLTF	TGTGCCAGCAGCTTAGGCGGGACAGACCTCCCCGTCCTGACTTTC
NA	TRBV7-4	few	TRBJ2-7	CASSLKRYEQYF	TGTGCCAGCAGCTTAAAACGATACGAGCAGTACTTC
TRBD2	TRBV11-1	NA	TRBJ2-3	CASSLGSSGGTDTQYF	TGTGCCAGCAGCTTAGGCTCTAGCGGAGGCACAGATACGCAGTATTTT
NA	TRBV28	few	TRBJ2-2	CASSPVGRRQHTGELFF	TGTGCCAGCAGCCCCGTTGGCCGGCGACAGCACACCGGGGAGCTGTTTTTT
TRBD1	TRBV27	NA	TRBJ1-2	CASSSRTTGGVGGSYGYTF	TGTGCCAGCAGTTCGAGAACTACAGGGGGCGTTGGTGGATCCTATGGCTACACCTTC
NA	TRBV19	NA	TRBJ2-4	CASSIQTGNIQYF	TGTGCCAGTAGTATCCAGACGGGAAACATTCAGTACTTC
TRBD2	TRBV7-2	NA	TRBJ2-2	CASSRSGRFGELFF	TGTGCCAGCAGCAGGAGCGGGAGGTTCGGGGAGCTGTTTTTT
TRBD2	TRBV5-1	NA	TRBJ2-1	CASSAGLAGVNYNEQFF	TGCGCCAGCAGCGCGGGACTAGCGGGAGTTAACTACAATGAGCAGTTCTTC
TRBD1	TRBV30	NA	TRBJ2-6	CAWRTGGYSGANVLTF	TGTGCCTGGAGAACAGGGGGCTACTCTGGGGCCAACGTCCTGACTTTC
NA	TRBV6-5	NA	TRBJ2-7	CASSPGTYYEQYF	TGTGCCAGCAGTCCTGGGACCTACTACGAGCAGTACTTC
NA	TRBV5-1	NA	TRBJ2-5	CASSYFPRDTKAPETQYF	TGCGCCAGCAGCTACTTCCCCCGGGACACAAAGGCGCCGGAGACCCAGTACTTC
NA	TRBV30	NA	TRBJ2-3	CAWSRDIGTGTDTQYF	TGTGCCTGGAGTCGGGACATAGGAACGGGCACAGATACGCAGTATTTT
TRBD1	TRBV18	NA	TRBJ1-5	CASAPGTGDQPQHF	TGTGCCAGCGCCCCTGGGACAGGGGATCAGCCCCAGCATTTT
TRBD2	TRBV2	few	TRBJ2-1	CASSGGLAGYNEQFF	TGTGCCAGCAGTGGGGGACTAGCGGGTTACAATGAGCAGTTCTTC
TRBD1	TRBV18	NA	TRBJ2-1	CASSLATGYNEQFF	TGTGCCAGCTCACTCGCGACAGGGTACAATGAGCAGTTCTTC
NA	TRBV6-5	NA	TRBJ1-1	CASSSKPTNTEAFF	TGTGCCAGCAGTTCTAAACCGACGAACACTGAAGCTTTCTTT
NA	TRBV28	NA	TRBJ2-2	CASGTEGNTGELFF	TGTGCCAGCGGAACCGAAGGGAACACCGGGGAGCTGTTTTTT
NA	TRBV5-1	NA	TRBJ2-7	CASSLGRQTYEQYF	TGCGCCAGCAGCTTGGGCAGGCAAACCTACGAGCAGTACTTC
NA	TRBV6-5	NA	TRBJ2-7	CASSYSGTGYEQYF	TGTGCCAGCAGTTACTCAGGGACGGGCTACGAGCAGTACTTC
NA	TRBV5-5	NA	TRBJ2-2	CASSLVHTGELFF	TGTGCCAGCAGCTTGGTCCACACCGGGGAGCTGTTTTTT
TRBD1	TRBV9	NA	TRBJ1-4	CASSAEGQFNEKLFF	TGTGCCAGCAGCGCTGAGGGACAGTTTAATGAAAAACTGTTTTTT
NA	TRBV4-3	NA	TRBJ1-4	CASSQARLRAEKLFF	TGCGCCAGCAGCCAAGCCCGGCTTAGGGCAGAAAAACTGTTTTTT
TRBD1	TRBV7-9	NA	TRBJ1-5	CASSAGGHSNQPQHF	TGTGCCAGCAGCGCAGGGGGTCATAGCAATCAGCCCCAGCATTTT
NA	TRBV27	NA	TRBJ1-2	CASSFRDTGRSGYTF	TGTGCCAGCAGTTTCCGGGACACTGGTCGGAGTGGCTACACCTTC
NA	TRBV19	NA	TRBJ1-2	CASSFSGLNNYGYTF	TGTGCCAGTAGTTTTTCAGGGCTAAATAACTATGGCTACACCTTC
NA	TRBV4-3	NA	TRBJ1-5	CASSRWVGQSNQPQHF	TGCGCCAGCAGCCGATGGGTAGGACAGTCGAATCAGCCCCAGCATTTT
NA	TRBV6-5	NA	TRBJ1-3	CASSLGVVGNTIYF	TGTGCCAGCAGCTTAGGGGTGGTCGGAAACACCATATATTTT
NA	TRBV6-6	NA	TRBJ2-7	CASSSGLSTYEQYF	TGTGCCAGCAGTTCGGGACTCTCGACCTACGAGCAGTACTTC
TRBD1	TRBV7-2	NA	TRBJ1-1	CASSLDRGGTEAFF	TGTGCCAGCAGCTTAGACAGGGGGGGTACTGAAGCTTTCTTT
NA	TRBV7-2	NA	TRBJ2-5	CASSLASVPQETQYF	TGTGCCAGCAGCTTAGCGAGCGTTCCTCAAGAGACCCAGTACTTC
NA	TRBV6-1	NA	TRBJ2-7	CAVGRAYEQYF	TGTGCCGTCGGACGGGCCTACGAGCAGTACTTC
NA	TRBV7-2	NA	TRBJ2-5	CASSLGTGVETQYF	TGTGCCAGCAGCTTAGGGACTGGAGTAGAGACCCAGTACTTC
NA	TRBV15	NA	TRBJ2-7	CATSWVGTLVHEQYF	TGTGCCACCAGCTGGGTTGGGACCCTGGTCCACGAGCAGTACTTC
NA	TRBV29-1	once	TRBJ2-3	CSVQGQKSSTDTQYF	TGCAGCGTTCAAGGACAGAAGTCTAGCACAGATACGCAGTATTTT
TRBD2	TRBV30	NA	TRBJ2-2	CAWSSATSGSFADMNTGELFF	TGTGCCTGGAGTTCCGCGACTAGCGGGAGCTTCGCAGACATGAACACCGGGGAGCTGTTTTTT
NA	TRBV2	NA	TRBJ2-7	CASKDLRGGGEQYF	TGTGCCAGCAAGGATTTAAGGGGTGGGGGCGAGCAGTACTTC
NA	TRBV28	many	TRBJ1-2	CASSPRNYGYTF	TGTGCCAGCAGTCCCCGGAACTATGGCTACACCTTC
TRBD2	TRBV27	once	TRBJ2-1	CASSGTSGRGRSYNEQFF	TGTGCCAGCAGTGGGACTAGCGGGAGGGGACGCTCCTACAATGAGCAGTTCTTC
NA	TRBV11-2	once	TRBJ2-6	CASSFELTSGANVLTF	TGTGCCAGCAGCTTTGAGCTGACCTCTGGGGCCAACGTCCTGACTTTC